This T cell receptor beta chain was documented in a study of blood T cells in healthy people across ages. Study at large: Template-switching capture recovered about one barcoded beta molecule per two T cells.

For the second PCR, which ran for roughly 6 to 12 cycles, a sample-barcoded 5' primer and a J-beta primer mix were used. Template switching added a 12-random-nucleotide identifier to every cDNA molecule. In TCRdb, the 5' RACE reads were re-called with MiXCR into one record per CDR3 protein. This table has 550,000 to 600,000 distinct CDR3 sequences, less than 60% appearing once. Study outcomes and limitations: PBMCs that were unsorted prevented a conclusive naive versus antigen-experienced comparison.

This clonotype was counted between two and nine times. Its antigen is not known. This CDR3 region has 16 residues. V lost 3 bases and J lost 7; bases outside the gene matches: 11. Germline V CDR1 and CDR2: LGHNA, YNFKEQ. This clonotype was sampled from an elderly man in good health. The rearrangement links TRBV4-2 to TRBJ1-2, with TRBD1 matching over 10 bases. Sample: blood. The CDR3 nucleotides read TGTGCCAGCAGCCAGGATCCCGGGACAGGGGTGCTTGGCTACACCTTC. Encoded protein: CASSQDPGTGVLGYTF.